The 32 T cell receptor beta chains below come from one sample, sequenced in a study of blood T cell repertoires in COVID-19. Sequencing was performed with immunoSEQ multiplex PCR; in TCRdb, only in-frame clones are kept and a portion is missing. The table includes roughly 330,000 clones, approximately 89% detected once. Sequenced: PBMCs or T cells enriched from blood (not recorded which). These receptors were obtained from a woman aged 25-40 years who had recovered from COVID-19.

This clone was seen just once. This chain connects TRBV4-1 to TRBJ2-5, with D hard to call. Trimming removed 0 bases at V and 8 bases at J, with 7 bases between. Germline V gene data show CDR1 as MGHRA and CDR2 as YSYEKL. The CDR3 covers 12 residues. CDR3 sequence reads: CASSQDRYTQYF. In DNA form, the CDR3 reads TGCGCCAGCAGCCAAGATCGGTACACCCAGTACTTC.

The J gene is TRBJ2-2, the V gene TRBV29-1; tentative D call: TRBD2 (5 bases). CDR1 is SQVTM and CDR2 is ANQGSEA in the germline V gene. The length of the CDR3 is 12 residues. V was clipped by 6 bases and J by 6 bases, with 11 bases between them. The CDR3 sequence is CSVERNAGELFF. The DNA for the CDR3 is TGCAGCGTCGAGCGGAATGCCGGGGAGCTGTTTTTT.

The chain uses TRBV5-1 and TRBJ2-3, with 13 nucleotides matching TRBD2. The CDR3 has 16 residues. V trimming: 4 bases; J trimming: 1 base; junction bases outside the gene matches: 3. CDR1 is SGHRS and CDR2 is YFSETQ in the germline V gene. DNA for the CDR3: TGCGCCAGCAGCGCGGGACTAGCGGGGCGCACAGATACGCAGTATTTT. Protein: CASSAGLAGRTDTQYF.

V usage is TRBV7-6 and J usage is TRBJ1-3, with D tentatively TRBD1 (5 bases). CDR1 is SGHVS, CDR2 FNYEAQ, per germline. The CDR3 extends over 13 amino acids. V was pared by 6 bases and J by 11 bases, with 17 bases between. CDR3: CASSLGQESSIYF. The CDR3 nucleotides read TGTGCCAGCAGTTTGGGGCAGGAAAGCTCCATATATTTT.

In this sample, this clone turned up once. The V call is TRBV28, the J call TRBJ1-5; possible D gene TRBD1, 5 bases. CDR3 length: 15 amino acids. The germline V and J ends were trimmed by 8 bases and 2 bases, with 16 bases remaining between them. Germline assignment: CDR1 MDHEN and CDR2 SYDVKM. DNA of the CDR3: TGTGCCAGCGCGTTCGCAGGGTTGGGCAATCAGCCCCAGCATTTT. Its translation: CASAFAGLGNQPQHF.

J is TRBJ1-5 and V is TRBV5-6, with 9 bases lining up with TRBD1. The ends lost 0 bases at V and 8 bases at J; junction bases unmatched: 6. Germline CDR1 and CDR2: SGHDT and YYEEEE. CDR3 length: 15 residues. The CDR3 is CASSLAGQGGKPQHF. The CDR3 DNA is TGTGCCAGCAGCTTGGCGGGACAGGGCGGAAAGCCCCAGCATTTT.

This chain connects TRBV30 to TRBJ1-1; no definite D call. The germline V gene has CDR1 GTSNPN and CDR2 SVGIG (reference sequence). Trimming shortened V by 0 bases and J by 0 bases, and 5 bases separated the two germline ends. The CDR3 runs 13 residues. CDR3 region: CAWSVKLNTEAFF. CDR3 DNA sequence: TGTGCCTGGAGTGTAAAGCTGAACACTGAAGCTTTCTTT.

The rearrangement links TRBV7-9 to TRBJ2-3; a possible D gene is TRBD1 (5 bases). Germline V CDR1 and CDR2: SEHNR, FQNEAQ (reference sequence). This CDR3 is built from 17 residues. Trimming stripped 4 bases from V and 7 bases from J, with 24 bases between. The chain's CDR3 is CASSSRMGQKTRNTQYF. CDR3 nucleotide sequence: TGTGCCAGCAGCTCTCGAATGGGGCAGAAAACCCGAAATACGCAGTATTTT.

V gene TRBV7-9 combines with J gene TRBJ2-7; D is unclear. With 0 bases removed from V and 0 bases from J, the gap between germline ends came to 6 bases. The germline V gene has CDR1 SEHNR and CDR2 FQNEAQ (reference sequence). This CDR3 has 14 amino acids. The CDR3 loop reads CASSLAGSSYEQYF. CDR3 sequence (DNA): TGTGCCAGCAGCTTAGCGGGCAGCTCCTACGAGCAGTACTTC.

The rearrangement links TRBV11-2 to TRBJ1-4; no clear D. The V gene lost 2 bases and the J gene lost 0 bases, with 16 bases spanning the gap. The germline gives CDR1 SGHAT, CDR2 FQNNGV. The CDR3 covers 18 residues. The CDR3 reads CASSLFLSRKSTNEKLFF. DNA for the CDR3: TGTGCCAGCAGCTTATTTCTCTCCAGGAAATCAACTAATGAAAAACTGTTTTTT.

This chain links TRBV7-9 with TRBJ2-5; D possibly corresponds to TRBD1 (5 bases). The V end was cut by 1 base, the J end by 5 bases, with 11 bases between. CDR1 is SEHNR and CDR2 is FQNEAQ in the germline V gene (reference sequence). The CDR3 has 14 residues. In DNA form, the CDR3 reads TGTGCCAGCAGCTTAGTTGGGGCCGGGGAGACCCAGTACTTC. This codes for CASSLVGAGETQYF.

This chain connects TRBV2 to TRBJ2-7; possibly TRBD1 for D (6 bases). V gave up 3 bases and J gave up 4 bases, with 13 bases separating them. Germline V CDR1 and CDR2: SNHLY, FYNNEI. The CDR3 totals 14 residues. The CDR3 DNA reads TGTGCCAGCAGTGAGGGCAGGGGTAGGTACGAGCAGTACTTC. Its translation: CASSEGRGRYEQYF.

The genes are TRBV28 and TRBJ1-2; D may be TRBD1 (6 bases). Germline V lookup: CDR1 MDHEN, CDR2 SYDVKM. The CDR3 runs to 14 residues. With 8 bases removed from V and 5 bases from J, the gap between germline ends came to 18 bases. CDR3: CASGREGQMYGYTF. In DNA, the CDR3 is TGTGCCAGCGGGAGGGAAGGACAGATGTATGGCTACACCTTC.

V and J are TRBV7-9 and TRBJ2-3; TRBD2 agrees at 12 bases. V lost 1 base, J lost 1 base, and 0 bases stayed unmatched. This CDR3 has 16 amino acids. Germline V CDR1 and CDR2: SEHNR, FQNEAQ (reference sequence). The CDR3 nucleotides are TGTGCCAGCAGCTTAGGGACTAGCGGGGGCACAGATACGCAGTATTTT. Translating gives CASSLGTSGGTDTQYF.

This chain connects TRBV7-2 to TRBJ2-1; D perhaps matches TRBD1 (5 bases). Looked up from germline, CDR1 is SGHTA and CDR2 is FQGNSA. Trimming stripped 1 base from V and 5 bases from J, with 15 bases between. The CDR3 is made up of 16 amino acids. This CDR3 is CASSLEVSAGNNEQFF. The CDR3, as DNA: TGTGCCAGCAGCTTAGAGGTGTCGGCAGGGAACAATGAGCAGTTCTTC.

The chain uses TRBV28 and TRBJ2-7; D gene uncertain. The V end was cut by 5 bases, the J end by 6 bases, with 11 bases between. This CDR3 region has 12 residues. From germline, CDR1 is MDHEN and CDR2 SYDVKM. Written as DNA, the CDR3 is TGTGCCAGCAGTCCCCCCGGGTCCGAGCAGTACTTC. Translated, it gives CASSPPGSEQYF.

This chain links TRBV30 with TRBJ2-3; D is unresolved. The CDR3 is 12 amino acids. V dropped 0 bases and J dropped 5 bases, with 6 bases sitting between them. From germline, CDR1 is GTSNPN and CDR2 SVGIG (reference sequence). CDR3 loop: CAWSVRLDTQYF. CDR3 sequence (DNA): TGTGCCTGGAGTGTAAGACTAGATACGCAGTATTTT.

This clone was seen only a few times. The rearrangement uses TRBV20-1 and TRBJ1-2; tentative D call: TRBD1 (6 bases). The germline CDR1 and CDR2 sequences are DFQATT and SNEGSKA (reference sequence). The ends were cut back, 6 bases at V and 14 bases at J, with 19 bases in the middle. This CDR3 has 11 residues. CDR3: CSASPDSAKTF. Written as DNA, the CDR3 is TGCAGTGCGAGCCCGGACAGCGCGAAGACCTTC.

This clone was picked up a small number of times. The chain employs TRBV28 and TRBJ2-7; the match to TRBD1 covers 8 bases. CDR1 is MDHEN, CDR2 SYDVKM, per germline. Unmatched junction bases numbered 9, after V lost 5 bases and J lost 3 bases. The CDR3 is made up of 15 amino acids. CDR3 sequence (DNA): TGTGCCAGCAGTGCCACCGGGACAGGTCACTACGAGCAGTACTTC. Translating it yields CASSATGTGHYEQYF.

CDR3 in amino acids: CASSPPTARANYGYTF. CDR3 DNA: TGTGCCAGCAGCCCCCCGACAGCCCGAGCTAACTATGGCTACACCTTC. The chain recombines TRBV5-4 with TRBJ1-2; D might be TRBD1 (5 bases). The germline V and J ends were trimmed by 4 bases and 0 bases, with 16 bases remaining between them. There are 16 residues in the CDR3. Germline V gene lookup returns CDR1 SGHNT and CDR2 YYREEE (reference sequence). Based on the CDR3 plus reference TRBV5-4 and TRBJ1-2, the full variable domain is ETGVTQSPTHLIKTRGQQVTLRCSSQSGHNTVSWYQQALGQGPQFIFQYYREEENGRGNFPPRFSGLQFPNYSSELNVNALELDDSALYLCASSPPTARANYGYTFGSGTRLTVV.

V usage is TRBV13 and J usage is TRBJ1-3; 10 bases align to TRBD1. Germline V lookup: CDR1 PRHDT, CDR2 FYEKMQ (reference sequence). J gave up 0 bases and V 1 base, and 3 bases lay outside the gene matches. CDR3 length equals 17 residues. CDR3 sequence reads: CASSLVRTGGSGNTIYF. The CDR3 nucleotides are TGTGCCAGCAGCTTAGTGCGGACAGGGGGCTCTGGAAACACCATATATTTT.

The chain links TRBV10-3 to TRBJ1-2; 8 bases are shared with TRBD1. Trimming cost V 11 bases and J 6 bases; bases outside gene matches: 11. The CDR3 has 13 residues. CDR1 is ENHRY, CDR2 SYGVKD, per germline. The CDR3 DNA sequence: TGTGCCGTCGGTGACAGGGGAACCCATGGCTACACCTTC. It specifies CAVGDRGTHGYTF.

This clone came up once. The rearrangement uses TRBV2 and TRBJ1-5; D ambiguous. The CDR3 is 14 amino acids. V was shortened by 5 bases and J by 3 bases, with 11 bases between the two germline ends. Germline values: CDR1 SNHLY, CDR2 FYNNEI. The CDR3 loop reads CASSKLRDNQPQHF. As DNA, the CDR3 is TGTGCCAGCAGTAAGCTGAGGGACAATCAGCCCCAGCATTTT.

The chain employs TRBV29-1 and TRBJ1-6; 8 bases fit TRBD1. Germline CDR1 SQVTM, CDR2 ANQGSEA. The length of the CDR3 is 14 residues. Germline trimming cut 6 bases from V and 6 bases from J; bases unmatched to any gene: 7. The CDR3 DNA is TGCAGCGTGACGGACAGGGTTGGTAATTCACCCCTCCACTTT. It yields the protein CSVTDRVGNSPLHF.

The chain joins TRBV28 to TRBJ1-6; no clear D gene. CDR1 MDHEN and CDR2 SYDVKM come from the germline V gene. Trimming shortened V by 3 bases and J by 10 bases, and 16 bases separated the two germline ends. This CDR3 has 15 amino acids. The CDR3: CASSFSEPSLSPLHF. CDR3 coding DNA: TGTGCCAGCAGTTTCTCGGAGCCTTCTCTCTCACCCCTCCACTTT.

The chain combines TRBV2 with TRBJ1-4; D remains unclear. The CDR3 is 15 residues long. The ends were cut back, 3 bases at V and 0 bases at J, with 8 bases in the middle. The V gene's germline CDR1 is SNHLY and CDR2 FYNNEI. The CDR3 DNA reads TGTGCCAGCAGTGACAGTGGCACAACTAATGAAAAACTGTTTTTT. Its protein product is CASSDSGTTNEKLFF.

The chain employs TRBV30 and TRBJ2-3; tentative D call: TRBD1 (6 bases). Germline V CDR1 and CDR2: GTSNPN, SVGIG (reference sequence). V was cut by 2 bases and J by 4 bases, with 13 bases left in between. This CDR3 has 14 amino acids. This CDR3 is CAWSLVGAADTQYF. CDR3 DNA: TGTGCCTGGAGTCTGGTGGGGGCGGCAGATACGCAGTATTTT.

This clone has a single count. This CDR3 is CASSQSGQGPYGYTF. For the CDR3, the DNA is TGCGCCAGCAGCCAGTCCGGACAGGGCCCCTATGGCTACACCTTC. The chain links TRBV4-3 to TRBJ1-2, with TRBD1 matching 8 bases. The CDR3 length is 15 residues. Trimming took 3 bases from V and 4 from J; bases not matched to a gene: 7. Germline values: CDR1 LGHNA, CDR2 YSLEER.

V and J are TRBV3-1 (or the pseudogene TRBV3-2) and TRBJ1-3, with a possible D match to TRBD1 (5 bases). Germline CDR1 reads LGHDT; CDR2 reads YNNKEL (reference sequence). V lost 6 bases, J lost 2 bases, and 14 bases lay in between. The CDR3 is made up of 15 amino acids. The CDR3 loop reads CASRAGGNPGNTIYF. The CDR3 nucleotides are TGTGCCAGCAGGGCCGGGGGGAACCCTGGAAACACCATATATTTT.

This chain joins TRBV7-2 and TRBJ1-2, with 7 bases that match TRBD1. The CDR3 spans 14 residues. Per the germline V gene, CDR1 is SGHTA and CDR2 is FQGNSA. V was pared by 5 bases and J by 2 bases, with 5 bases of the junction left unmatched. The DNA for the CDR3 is TGTGCCAGCAGCGTGACAGGGTTCAACTATGGCTACACCTTC. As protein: CASSVTGFNYGYTF.

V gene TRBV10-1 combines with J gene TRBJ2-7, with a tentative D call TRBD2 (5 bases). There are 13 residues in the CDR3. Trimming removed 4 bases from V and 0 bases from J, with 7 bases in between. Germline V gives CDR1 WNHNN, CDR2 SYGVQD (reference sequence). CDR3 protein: CASSVGSSYEQYF. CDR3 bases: TGCGCCAGCAGTGTAGGGAGCTCCTACGAGCAGTACTTC.

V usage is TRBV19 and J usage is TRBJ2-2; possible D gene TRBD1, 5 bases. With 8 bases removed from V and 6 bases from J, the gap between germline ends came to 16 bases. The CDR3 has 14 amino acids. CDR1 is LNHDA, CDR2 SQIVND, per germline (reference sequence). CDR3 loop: CASSSQVHAGELFF. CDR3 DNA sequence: TGTGCCAGTTCCTCACAGGTTCATGCCGGGGAGCTGTTTTTT.